This T cell receptor (beta chain) is from a study of STAT5B mutations in CD4+ large granular lymphocyte leukemia. Findings of the study overall: No patients shared main leukemic clonotypes, though roughly 27% appeared at low frequency elsewhere. Compared with healthy controls (2/35), patient top clones favored TRBV06 (8/27).

The repertoire was sequenced with immunoSEQ multiplex PCR; TCRdb's copy has only in-frame clones and lacks some. The data contain roughly 48,000 clones, 60% to 75% of them singletons. Buffy coats from healthy blood donors served as controls. On this clone itself: Its target is not known.

The CDR3 covers 11 residues. Germline V gene data show CDR1 as DFQATT and CDR2 as SNEGSKA (reference sequence). Input material: CD4+ T cells from blood buffy coats. The receptor was derived from a human donor in good health. The rearrangement joins TRBV20-1 to TRBJ1-4; D is perhaps TRBD1 (5 bases). In DNA, the CDR3 is TGCGGGGGAGGCGCTAATGAAAAACTGTTTTTT. This gives the protein CGGGANEKLFF.